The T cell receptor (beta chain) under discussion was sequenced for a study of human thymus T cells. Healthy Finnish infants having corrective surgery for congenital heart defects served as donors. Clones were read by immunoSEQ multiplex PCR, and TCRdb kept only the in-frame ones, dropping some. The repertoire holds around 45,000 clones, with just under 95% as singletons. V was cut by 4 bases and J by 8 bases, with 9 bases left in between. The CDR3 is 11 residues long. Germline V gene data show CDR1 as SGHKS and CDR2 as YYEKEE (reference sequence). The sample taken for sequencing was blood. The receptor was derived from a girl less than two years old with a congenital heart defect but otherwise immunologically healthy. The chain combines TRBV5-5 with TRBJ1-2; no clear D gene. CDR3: CASSPRRGYTF. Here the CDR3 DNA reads TGTGCCAGCAGCCCAAGGAGGGGCTACACCTTC. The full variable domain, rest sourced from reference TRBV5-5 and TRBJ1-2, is DAGVTQSPTHLIKTRGQQVTLRCSPISGHKSVSWYQQVLGQGPQFIFQYYEKEERGRGNFPDRFSARQFPNYSSELNVNALLLGDSALYLCASSPRRGYTFGSGTRLTVV.